Following are 19 T cell receptor beta chains from one sample sequenced in a study of human T cells and chemical hapten exposure. Time point specified: patch test 3, about 24 weeks after DPC sensitization. The treatment: therapeutic diphenylcyclopropenone sensitization with weekly scalp DPC. In TCRdb, the RACE reads were re-called with MiXCR into one record per CDR3 protein. The sample lists more than 100,000 distinct CDR3 sequences; 11% were seen once. Sample: whole blood, taken in connection with sensitization to the hapten diphenylcyclopropenone (DPC). The receptor set was obtained from a woman in her forties or fifties with alopecia areata. Some clones in this sample may be carry-over from other donors' samples.

This clonotype was seen a few times. The chain is built from TRBV20-1 and TRBJ2-1; D not certain. The CDR3 is 15 residues long. Trimming cost V 0 bases and J 0 bases, with 9 bases left between them. Per germline, CDR1 DFQATT and CDR2 SNEGSKA (reference sequence). The CDR3 nucleotides are TGCAGTGCTAGAGATCAAAGAAGCTCCTACAATGAGCAGTTCTTC. It encodes CSARDQRSSYNEQFF.

There are a few counts of this clonotype. The chain couples TRBV12-3 or TRBV12-4 to TRBJ2-2; D not resolved. The CDR3 runs 12 residues. V was clipped by 3 bases and J by 3 bases, with 2 bases between them. CDR3 loop: CASSFDTGELFF. The CDR3 DNA sequence: TGTGCCAGCAGTTTTGACACCGGGGAGCTGTTTTTT.

In its sample, this clonotype was seen a few times. The rearrangement links TRBV20-1 to TRBJ1-1; 8 bases fit TRBD1. Unmatched junction bases numbered 4, after V lost 4 bases and J lost 6 bases. Germline V CDR1 and CDR2: DFQATT, SNEGSKA (reference sequence). The CDR3 is 12 amino acids. The CDR3 reads CSATGGIAEAFF. The DNA for the CDR3 is TGCAGTGCTACAGGGGGCATCGCTGAAGCTTTCTTT.

The chain joins TRBV4-2 to TRBJ2-2, with no clear D. The germline gives CDR1 LGHNA, CDR2 YNFKEQ. Trimming cost V 5 bases and J 3 bases, with 4 bases left between them. This CDR3 has 12 amino acids. The CDR3 protein is CASSAYTGELFF. In DNA form, the CDR3 reads TGTGCCAGCAGCGCGTACACCGGGGAGCTGTTTTTT.

This clonotype is a singleton in its sample. The genes are TRBV7-9 and TRBJ2-4, with TRBD1 as a possible D gene (5 bases). CDR3 length: 17 residues. V lost 5 bases, J lost 0 bases, and 17 bases lay in between. Germline-derived CDR1 and CDR2 are SEHNR and FQNEAQ (reference sequence). The CDR3 DNA follows: TGTGCCAGCAGCCCACTTTTACAGGTGCTAGCCAAAAACATTCAGTACTTC. It encodes CASSPLLQVLAKNIQYF.

This clonotype has a handful of counts. The chain is built from TRBV7-2 and TRBJ2-1, with 9 positions matching TRBD2. The CDR3 has 14 residues. Germline V CDR1 and CDR2: SGHTA, FQGNSA. V lost 2 bases and J lost 14; bases outside the gene matches: 10. The CDR3 here is CASSLITWGGGEFF. The CDR3 coding sequence is TGTGCCAGCAGCTTAATCACCTGGGGCGGGGGGGAGTTCTTC. The entire variable domain, with the rest obtained from reference TRBV7-2 and TRBJ2-1, is as follows: GAGVSQSPSNKVTEKGKDVELRCDPISGHTALYWYRQSLGQGLEFLIYFQGNSAPDKSGLPSDRFSAERTGGSVSTLTIQRTQQEDSAVYLCASSLITWGGGEFFGPGTRLTVL.

The chain couples TRBV7-2 to TRBJ1-3; D is unresolved. Trimming took 4 bases from V and 4 from J, leaving 11 bases between them. CDR3 size: 14 residues. Germline V gives CDR1 SGHTA, CDR2 FQGNSA. The CDR3 here is CASSSPSRGNTIYF. The CDR3 nucleotides read TGTGCCAGCAGCTCACCCTCCCGAGGAAACACCATATATTTT.

This clonotype showed up just a few times. CDR3 DNA: TGTGCCAGCAGTTCCGGCCCCGTGTACGAGCAGTACTTC. Translating it yields CASSSGPVYEQYF. This chain uses TRBV6-5 with TRBJ2-7; D not certain. Germline loops: CDR1 MNHEY, CDR2 SVGAGI. The V end lost 4 bases, the J end lost 4 bases, and 11 bases lay between the germline ends. CDR3 length: 13 amino acids.

This clonotype was seen only a few times. This sequence joins TRBV10-3 and TRBJ1-2, with no clear D. Germline V gives CDR1 ENHRY, CDR2 SYGVKD. CDR3 size: 10 residues. Trimming removed 8 bases at V and 6 bases at J, with 7 bases between. CDR3: CAIWRDGYTF. In DNA form, the CDR3 reads TGTGCCATCTGGAGGGATGGCTACACCTTC.

This clonotype was seen many times. The chain has TRBV2 and TRBJ1-2, with D uncertain. CDR3 length: 14 amino acids. Germline assignment: CDR1 SNHLY and CDR2 FYNNEI. V was trimmed by 5 bases and J by 4 bases, leaving 14 bases between them. The CDR3 loop is CASSLTDRTYGYTF. DNA for the CDR3: TGTGCCAGCAGTTTGACGGATCGAACCTATGGCTACACCTTC.

This clonotype was seen only a few times. The chain combines TRBV7-8 with TRBJ1-2, with TRBD1 identical over 7 bases. The CDR3 covers 14 residues. V lost 6 bases and J lost 0; bases outside the gene matches: 4. CDR1 and CDR2 (germline): SGHVS, FQNEAQ. CDR3: CASSNRGTNYGYTF. The CDR3 DNA reads TGTGCCAGCAGTAACAGGGGCACTAACTATGGCTACACCTTC. The full variable domain, completed using reference TRBV7-8 and TRBJ1-2, is GAGVSQSPRYKVAKRGQDVALRCDPISGHVSLFWYQQALGQGPEFLTYFQNEAQLDKSGLPSDRFFAERPEGSVSTLKIQRTQQEDSAVYLCASSNRGTNYGYTFGSGTRLTVV.

Ten or more counts support this clonotype. The V call is TRBV9, the J call TRBJ2-3; D tentatively reads TRBD1 or TRBD2 (6 bases each). This CDR3 contains 14 residues. Trimming took 0 bases from V and 6 from J, leaving 11 bases between them. CDR1 and CDR2 from the germline V gene are SGDLS and YYNGEE. The CDR3 region is CASSVGGGPDTQYF. The CDR3 DNA is TGTGCCAGCAGCGTAGGAGGGGGGCCGGATACGCAGTATTTT. Complete variable domain (other parts from reference TRBV9 and TRBJ2-3): DSGVTQTPKHLITATGQRVTLRCSPRSGDLSVYWYQQSLDQGLQFLIQYYNGEERAKGNILERFSAQQFPDLHSELNLSSLELGDSALYFCASSVGGGPDTQYFGPGTRLTVL.

This clonotype has at least ten counts. CDR3 sequence reads: CSARGQGNTDTQYF. The CDR3 DNA is TGCAGTGCTAGAGGCCAGGGTAACACAGATACGCAGTATTTT. V usage is TRBV20-1 and J usage is TRBJ2-3, with D maybe TRBD1 (5 bases). Per germline, CDR1 DFQATT and CDR2 SNEGSKA (reference sequence). The V end lost 1 base, the J end lost 2 bases, and 10 bases lay between the germline ends. The CDR3 spans 14 residues.

This clonotype was seen ten or more times. The chain employs TRBV6-2 or TRBV6-3 and TRBJ2-7; maybe TRBD2 (6 bases). There are 13 residues in the CDR3. Germline V gene lookup returns CDR1 MNHEY and CDR2 SVGEGT. V was trimmed by 2 bases and J by 1 base, leaving 6 bases between them. The CDR3: CASSYGGSYEQYF. As DNA, the CDR3 is TGTGCCAGCAGTTACGGAGGGTCCTACGAGCAGTACTTC.

This clonotype was picked up a small number of times. This chain joins TRBV20-1 and TRBJ1-4; maybe TRBD1 (5 bases). Trimming stripped 3 bases from V and 8 bases from J, with 16 bases between. CDR1 and CDR2 (germline): DFQATT, SNEGSKA (reference sequence). This CDR3 spans 14 amino acids. In nucleotides, the CDR3 is TGCAGTGCTAGCCCCCCGGGGGTAGAGGAAAAACTGTTTTTT. Translation gives CSASPPGVEEKLFF.

This clonotype was seen repeatedly, ten times or more. V and J are TRBV5-1 and TRBJ1-1; D not resolved. Per germline, CDR1 SGHRS and CDR2 YFSETQ. This CDR3 spans 14 amino acids. V shed 2 bases and J shed 1 base, with 9 bases lying between them. CDR3: CASSFVAGNTEAFF. CDR3 sequence (DNA): TGCGCCAGCAGCTTCGTAGCAGGGAACACTGAAGCTTTCTTT.

The genes are TRBV24-1 and TRBJ2-1, with D possibly matching TRBD2 (5 bases). From germline, CDR1 is KGHDR and CDR2 SFDVKD. The CDR3 consists of 15 residues. The V end lost 3 bases, the J end lost 5 bases, and 13 bases lay between the germline ends. The CDR3 reads CATSDNLANHNEQFF. CDR3 DNA: TGTGCCACCAGTGATAATCTAGCAAACCACAATGAGCAGTTCTTC.

In this sample, this clonotype turned up a few times. J is TRBJ1-2 and V is TRBV20-1; D unclear. The CDR3 contains 13 residues. Trimming left V 3 bases short and J 6 bases short, with 14 bases between. The germline V gene encodes CDR1 DFQATT and CDR2 SNEGSKA (reference sequence). The CDR3 nucleotides are TGCAGTGCTAGCCCCCATCCCCGGGATGGCTACACCTTC. It translates to CSASPHPRDGYTF.

The chain recombines TRBV21-1 with TRBJ2-7; the table's D call, TRBD1, has no DNA check behind it. TRBV21-1 is classified as a pseudogene. CDR3 length: 15 residues. The CDR3 DNA reads as TGTGCCAGCAGCTCCAACTACGTAGGGACCGACGAGCAGTACTTC. Protein: CASSSNYVGTDEQYF.